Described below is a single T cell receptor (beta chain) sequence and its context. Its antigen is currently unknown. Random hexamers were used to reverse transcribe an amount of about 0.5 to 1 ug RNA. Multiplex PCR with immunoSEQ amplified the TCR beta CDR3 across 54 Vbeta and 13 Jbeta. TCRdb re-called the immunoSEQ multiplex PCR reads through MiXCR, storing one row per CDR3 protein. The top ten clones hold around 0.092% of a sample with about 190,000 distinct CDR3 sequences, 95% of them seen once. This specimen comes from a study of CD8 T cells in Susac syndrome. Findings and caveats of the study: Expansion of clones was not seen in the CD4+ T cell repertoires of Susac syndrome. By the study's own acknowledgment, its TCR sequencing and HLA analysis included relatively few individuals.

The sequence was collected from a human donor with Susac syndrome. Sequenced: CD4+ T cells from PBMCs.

The CDR3 region is CASRPPGLKNTGELFF. CDR3 coding DNA: TGTGCCAGCAGACCTCCGGGACTTAAGAACACCGGGGAGCTGTTTTTT. V gene TRBV6-1 combines with J gene TRBJ2-2, with D possibly TRBD2 on 6 matching bases. Deletions cut 6 bases from V and 1 base from J, with 15 bases between. This CDR3 has 16 amino acids. CDR1 is MNHNS, CDR2 SASEGT, per germline.